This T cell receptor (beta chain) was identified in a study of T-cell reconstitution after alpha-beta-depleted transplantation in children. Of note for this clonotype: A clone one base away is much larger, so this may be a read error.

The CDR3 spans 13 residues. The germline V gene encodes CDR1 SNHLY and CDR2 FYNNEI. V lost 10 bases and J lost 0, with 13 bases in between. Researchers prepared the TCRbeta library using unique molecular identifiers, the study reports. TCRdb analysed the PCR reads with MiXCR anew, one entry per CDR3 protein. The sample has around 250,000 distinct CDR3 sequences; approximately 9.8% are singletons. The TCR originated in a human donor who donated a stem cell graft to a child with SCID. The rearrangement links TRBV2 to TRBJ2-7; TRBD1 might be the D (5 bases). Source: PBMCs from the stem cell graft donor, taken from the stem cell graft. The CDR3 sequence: CATRVTYSYEQYF. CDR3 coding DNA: TGTGCCACCAGGGTCACCTACTCCTACGAGCAGTACTTC.